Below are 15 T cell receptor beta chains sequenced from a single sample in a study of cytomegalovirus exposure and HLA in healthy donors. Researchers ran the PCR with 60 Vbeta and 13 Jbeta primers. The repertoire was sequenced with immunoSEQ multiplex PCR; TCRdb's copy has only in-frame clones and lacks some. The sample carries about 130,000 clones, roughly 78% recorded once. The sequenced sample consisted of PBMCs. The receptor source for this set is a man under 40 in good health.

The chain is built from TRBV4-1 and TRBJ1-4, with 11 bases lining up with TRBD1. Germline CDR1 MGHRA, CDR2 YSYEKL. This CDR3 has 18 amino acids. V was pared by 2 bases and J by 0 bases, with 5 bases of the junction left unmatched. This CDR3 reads CASSQKGQGVATNEKLFF. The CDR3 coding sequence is TGCGCCAGCAGCCAAAAGGGACAGGGGGTAGCAACTAATGAAAAACTGTTTTTT.

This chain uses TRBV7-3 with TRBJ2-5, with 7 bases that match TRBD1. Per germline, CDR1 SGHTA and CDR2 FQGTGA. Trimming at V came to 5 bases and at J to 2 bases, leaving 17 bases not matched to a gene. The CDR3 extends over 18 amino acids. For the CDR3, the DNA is TGTGCCAGCAGCCCCCACGGCCGAACAGGGACAGTACAAGAGACCCAGTACTTC. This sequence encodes CASSPHGRTGTVQETQYF.

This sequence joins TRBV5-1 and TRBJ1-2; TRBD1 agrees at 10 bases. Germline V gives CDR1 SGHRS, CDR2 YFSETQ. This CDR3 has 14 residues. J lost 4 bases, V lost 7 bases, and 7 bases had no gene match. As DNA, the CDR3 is TGCGCCAGCGGGACAGGGGATTTCACCTATGGCTACACCTTC. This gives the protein CASGTGDFTYGYTF.

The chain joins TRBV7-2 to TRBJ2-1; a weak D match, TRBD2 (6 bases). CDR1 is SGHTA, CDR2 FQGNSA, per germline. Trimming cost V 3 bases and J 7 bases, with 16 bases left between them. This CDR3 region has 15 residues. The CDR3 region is CASSFSGSLGNEQFF. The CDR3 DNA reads TGTGCCAGCAGCTTTTCCGGGAGTTTAGGAAATGAGCAGTTCTTC.

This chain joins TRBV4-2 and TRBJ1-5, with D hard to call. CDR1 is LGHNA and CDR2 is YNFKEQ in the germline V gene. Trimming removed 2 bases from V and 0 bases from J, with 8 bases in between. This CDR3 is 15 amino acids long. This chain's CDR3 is CASSQTGYSNQPQHF. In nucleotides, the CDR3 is TGTGCCAGCAGCCAAACGGGATATAGCAATCAGCCCCAGCATTTT.

CDR3 sequence (DNA): TGTGCCAGCAGTTTAGGTGGGGGGGGCATTAACTATGGCTACACCTTC. It codes for CASSLGGGGINYGYTF. The V gene is TRBV27, the J gene TRBJ1-2; a possible D gene is TRBD1 (6 bases). CDR3 length equals 16 residues. V lost 2 bases to trimming and J lost 1 base, with 14 bases between them. Germline-derived CDR1 and CDR2 are MNHEY and SMNVEV (reference sequence).

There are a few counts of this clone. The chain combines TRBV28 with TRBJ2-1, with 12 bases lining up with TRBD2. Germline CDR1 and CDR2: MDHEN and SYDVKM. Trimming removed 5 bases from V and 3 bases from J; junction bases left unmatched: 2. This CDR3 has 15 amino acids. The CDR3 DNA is TGTGCCAGCAGTGTGACTAGCGGGAGCTACAATGAGCAGTTCTTC. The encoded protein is CASSVTSGSYNEQFF.

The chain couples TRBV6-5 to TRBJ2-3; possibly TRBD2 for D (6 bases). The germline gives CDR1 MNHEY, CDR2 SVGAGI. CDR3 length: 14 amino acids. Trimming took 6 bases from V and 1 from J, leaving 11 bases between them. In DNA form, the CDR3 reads TGTGCCAGCAGACCGGGACTCGGCACAGATACGCAGTATTTT. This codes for CASRPGLGTDTQYF.

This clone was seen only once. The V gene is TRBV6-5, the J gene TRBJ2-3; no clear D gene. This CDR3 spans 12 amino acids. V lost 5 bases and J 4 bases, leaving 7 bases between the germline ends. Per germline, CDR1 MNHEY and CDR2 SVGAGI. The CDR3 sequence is CASSAGPDTQYF. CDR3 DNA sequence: TGTGCCAGCAGTGCTGGGCCAGATACGCAGTATTTT.

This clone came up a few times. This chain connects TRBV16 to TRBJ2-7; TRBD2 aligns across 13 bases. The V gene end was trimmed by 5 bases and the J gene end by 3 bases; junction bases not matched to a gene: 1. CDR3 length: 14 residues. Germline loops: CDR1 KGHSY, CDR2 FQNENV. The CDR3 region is CASSRLAGGYEQYF. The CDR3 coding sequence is TGTGCCAGCAGCAGACTAGCGGGAGGCTACGAGCAGTACTTC.

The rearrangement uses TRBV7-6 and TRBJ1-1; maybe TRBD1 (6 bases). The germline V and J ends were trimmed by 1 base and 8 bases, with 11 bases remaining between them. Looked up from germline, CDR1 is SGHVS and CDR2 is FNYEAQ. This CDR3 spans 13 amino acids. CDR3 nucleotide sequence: TGTGCCAGCAGCTTAGAGCGGACAGACGAAGCTTTCTTT. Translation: CASSLERTDEAFF.

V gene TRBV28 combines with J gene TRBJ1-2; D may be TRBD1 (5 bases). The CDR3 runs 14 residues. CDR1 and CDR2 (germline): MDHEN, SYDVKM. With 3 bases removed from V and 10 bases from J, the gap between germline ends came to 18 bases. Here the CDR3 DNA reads TGTGCCAGCAGTTTGGGGGGGAGACTCATGATCTACACCTTC. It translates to CASSLGGRLMIYTF.

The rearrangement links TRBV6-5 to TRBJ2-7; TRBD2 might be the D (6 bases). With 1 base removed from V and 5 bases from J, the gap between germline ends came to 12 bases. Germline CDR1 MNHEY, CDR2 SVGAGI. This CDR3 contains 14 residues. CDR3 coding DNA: TGTGCCAGCAGTTACTTGGCGGGACGCAACGAGCAGTACTTC. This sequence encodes CASSYLAGRNEQYF.

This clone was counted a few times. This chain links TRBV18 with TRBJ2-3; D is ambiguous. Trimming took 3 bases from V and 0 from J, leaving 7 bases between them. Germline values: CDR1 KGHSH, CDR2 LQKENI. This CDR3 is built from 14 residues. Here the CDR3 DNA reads TGTGCCAGCTCACCCCTAGATAGCACAGATACGCAGTATTTT. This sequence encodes CASSPLDSTDTQYF. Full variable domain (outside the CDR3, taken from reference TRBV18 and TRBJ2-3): NAGVMQNPRHLVRRRGQEARLRCSPMKGHSHVYWYRQLPEEGLKFMVYLQKENIIDESGMPKERFSAEFPKEGPSILRIQQVVRGDSAAYFCASSPLDSTDTQYFGPGTRLTVL.

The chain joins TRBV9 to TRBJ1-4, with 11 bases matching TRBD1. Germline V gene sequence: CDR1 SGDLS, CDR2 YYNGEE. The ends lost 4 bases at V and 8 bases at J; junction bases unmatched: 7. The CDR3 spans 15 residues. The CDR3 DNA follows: TGTGCCAGCAGCCCCGGGGACAGGGGGAACGAAAAACTGTTTTTT. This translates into CASSPGDRGNEKLFF. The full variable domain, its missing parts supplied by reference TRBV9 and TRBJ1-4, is DSGVTQTPKHLITATGQRVTLRCSPRSGDLSVYWYQQSLDQGLQFLIQYYNGEERAKGNILERFSAQQFPDLHSELNLSSLELGDSALYFCASSPGDRGNEKLFFGSGTQLSVL.